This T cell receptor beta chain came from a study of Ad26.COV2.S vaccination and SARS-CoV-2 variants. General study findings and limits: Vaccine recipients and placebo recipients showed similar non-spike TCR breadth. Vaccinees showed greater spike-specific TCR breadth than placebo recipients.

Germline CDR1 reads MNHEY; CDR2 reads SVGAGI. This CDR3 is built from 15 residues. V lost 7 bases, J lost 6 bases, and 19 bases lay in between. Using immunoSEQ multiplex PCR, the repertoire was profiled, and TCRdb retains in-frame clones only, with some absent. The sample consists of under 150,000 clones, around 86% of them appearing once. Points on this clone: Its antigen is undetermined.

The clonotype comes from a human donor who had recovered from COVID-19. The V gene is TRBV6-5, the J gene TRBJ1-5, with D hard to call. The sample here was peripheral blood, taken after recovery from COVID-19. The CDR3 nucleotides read TGTGCCAGCACCCGCATTGCGGGGTCCGGTCAGCCCCAGCATTTT. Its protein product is CASTRIAGSGQPQHF.